This TCR beta chain was sequenced during a study of T cell responses to AZD1222 COVID-19 vaccine. The wider study: Pooling of second doses given at about 4 or about 12 weeks was done.

Regarding the study as a whole: Sampling captured repertoires only after the peak T cell response. Donor demographics were predominantly white British with a female majority; clonal diversity may be underestimated.

About this clone itself: No antigen is known for it.

Measured with immunoSEQ multiplex PCR; TCRdb has only the in-frame clones, and not every one. The sample has about 140,000 clones; approximately 92% are singletons. The TCR sequence derives from an adult in good health. The sequences come from peripheral blood, collected on day 0 of AZD1222 vaccination.

The CDR3 protein is CASLRTNLDNEQFF. The CDR3 DNA follows: TGTGCCAGCCTAAGAACCAACCTTGACAATGAGCAGTTCTTC. The V and J genes are TRBV28 and TRBJ2-1; D unresolved. CDR3 size: 14 residues. Deletions cut 8 bases from V and 5 bases from J, with 16 bases between. CDR1 MDHEN and CDR2 SYDVKM come from the germline V gene.